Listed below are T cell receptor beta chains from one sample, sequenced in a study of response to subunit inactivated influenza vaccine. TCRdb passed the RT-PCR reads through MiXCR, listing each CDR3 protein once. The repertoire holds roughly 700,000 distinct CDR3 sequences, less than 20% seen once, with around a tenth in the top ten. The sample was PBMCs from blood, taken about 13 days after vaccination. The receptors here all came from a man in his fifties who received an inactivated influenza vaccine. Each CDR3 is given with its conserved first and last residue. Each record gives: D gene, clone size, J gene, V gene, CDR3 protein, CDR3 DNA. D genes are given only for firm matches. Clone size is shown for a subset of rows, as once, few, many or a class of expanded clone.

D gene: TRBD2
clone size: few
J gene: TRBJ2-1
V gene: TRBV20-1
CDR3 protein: CSARDGGSYNEQFF
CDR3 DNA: TGCAGTGCTAGAGATGGCGGGAGCTACAATGAGCAGTTCTTC

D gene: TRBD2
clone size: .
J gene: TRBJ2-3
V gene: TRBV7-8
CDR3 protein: CASSLRWLAALSSTDTQYF
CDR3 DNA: TGTGCCAGCAGCTTACGGTGGCTAGCGGCACTGTCTAGCACAGATACGCAGTATTTT

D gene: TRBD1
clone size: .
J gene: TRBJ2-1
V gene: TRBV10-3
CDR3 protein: CAISESTGGDEQFF
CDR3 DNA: TGTGCCATCAGTGAGTCGACAGGGGGCGATGAGCAGTTCTTC

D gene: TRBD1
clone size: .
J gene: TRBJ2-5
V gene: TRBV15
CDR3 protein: CATSSGRGTRTQYF
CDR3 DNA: TGTGCCACCAGCAGCGGCAGGGGGACCAGGACCCAGTACTTC

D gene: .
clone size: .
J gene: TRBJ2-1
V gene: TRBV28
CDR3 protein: CASSLLAETHNEQFF
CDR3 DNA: TGTGCCAGCAGTTTACTAGCCGAAACGCACAATGAGCAGTTCTTC

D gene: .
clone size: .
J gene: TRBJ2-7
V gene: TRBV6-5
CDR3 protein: CASSYSKGGAGEQYF
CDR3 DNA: TGTGCCAGCAGTTACTCGAAGGGGGGAGCCGGGGAGCAGTACTTC

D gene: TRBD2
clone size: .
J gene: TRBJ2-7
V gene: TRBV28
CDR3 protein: CASRAPGGNYEQYF
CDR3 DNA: TGTGCCAGCAGGGCTCCGGGGGGGAACTACGAGCAGTACTTC

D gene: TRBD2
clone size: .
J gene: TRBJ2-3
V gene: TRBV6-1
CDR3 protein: CAGEFSGAADTQYF
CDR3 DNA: TGTGCCGGAGAGTTTAGCGGGGCTGCAGATACGCAGTATTTT

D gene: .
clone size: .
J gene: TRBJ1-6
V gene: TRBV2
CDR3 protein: CASRGQENSPLHF
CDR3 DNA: TGTGCCAGCCGTGGGCAGGAGAATTCACCCCTCCACTTT

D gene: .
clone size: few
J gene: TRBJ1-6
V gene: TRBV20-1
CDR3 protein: CSARAGGRENSPLHF
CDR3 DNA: TGCAGTGCTAGAGCGGGGGGTAGGGAGAATTCACCCCTCCACTTT